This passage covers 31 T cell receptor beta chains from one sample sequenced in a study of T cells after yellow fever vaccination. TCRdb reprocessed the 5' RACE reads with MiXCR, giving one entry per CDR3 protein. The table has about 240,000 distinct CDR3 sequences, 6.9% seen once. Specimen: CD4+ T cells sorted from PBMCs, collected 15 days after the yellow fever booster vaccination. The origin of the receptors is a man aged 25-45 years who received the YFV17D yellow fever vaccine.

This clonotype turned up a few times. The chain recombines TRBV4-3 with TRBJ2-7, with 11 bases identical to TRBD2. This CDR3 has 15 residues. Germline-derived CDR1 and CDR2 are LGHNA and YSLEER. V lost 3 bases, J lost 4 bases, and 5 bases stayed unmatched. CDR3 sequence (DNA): TGCGCCAGCAGCCACGGGACTAGCGGAGATTACGAGCAGTACTTC. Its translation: CASSHGTSGDYEQYF.

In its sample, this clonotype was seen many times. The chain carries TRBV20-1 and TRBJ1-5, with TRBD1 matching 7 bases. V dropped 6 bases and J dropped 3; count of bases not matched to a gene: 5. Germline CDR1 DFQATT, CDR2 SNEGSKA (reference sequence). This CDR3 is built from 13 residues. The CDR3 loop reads CSAHRGLNQPQHF. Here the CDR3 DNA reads TGCAGTGCCCACAGGGGCCTCAATCAGCCCCAGCATTTT.

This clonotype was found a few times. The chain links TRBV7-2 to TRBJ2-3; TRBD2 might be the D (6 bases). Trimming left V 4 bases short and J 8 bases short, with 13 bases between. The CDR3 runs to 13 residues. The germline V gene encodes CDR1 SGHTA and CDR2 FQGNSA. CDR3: CASSWRRDATQYF. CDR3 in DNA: TGTGCCAGCAGCTGGAGGCGGGATGCTACGCAGTATTTT.

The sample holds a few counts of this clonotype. In DNA form, the CDR3 reads TGCAGTGCTGGGGGTCTAGCGGCACTAAACACCGGGGAGCTGTTTTTT. Translated, it gives CSAGGLAALNTGELFF. The rearrangement links TRBV20-1 to TRBJ2-2; 7 bases are shared with TRBD2. Germline assignment: CDR1 DFQATT and CDR2 SNEGSKA (reference sequence). The CDR3 consists of 16 residues. The trim removed 5 bases at V and 2 bases at J, leaving 11 bases unmatched.

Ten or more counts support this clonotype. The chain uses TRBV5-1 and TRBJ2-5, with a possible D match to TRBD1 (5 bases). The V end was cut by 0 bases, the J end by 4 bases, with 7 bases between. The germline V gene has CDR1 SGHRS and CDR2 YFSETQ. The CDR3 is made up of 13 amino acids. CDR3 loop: CASSLEGLETQYF. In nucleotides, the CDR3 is TGCGCCAGCAGCTTGGAGGGGCTAGAGACCCAGTACTTC.

The CDR3 DNA is TGCGCCAGCAGCCCCCGCCGGGACTACCAAGAGACCCAGTACTTC. Translation: CASSPRRDYQETQYF. This sequence joins TRBV5-1 and TRBJ2-5; possible D gene TRBD2, 6 bases. The germline CDR1 and CDR2 sequences are SGHRS and YFSETQ. The ends were cut back, 4 bases at V and 0 bases at J, with 13 bases in the middle. CDR3 length: 15 residues.

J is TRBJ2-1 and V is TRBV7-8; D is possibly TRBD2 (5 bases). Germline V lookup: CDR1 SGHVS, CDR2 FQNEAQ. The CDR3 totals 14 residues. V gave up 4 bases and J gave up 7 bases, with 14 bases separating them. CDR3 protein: CASSSSSWENEQFF. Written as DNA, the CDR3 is TGTGCCAGCAGCTCCTCTAGTTGGGAGAATGAGCAGTTCTTC.

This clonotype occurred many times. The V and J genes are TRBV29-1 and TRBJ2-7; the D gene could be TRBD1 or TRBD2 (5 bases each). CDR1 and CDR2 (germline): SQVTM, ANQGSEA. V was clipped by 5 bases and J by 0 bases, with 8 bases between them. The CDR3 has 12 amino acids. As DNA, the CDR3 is TGCAGCGTTCGGGACGGCTCCTACGAGCAGTACTTC. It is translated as CSVRDGSYEQYF.

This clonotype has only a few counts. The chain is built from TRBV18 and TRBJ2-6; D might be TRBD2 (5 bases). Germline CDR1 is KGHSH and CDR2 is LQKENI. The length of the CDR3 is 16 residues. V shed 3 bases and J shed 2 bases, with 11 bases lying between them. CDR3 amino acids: CASSPMREAGANVLTF. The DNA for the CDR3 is TGTGCCAGCTCACCGATGAGGGAAGCTGGGGCCAACGTCCTGACTTTC.

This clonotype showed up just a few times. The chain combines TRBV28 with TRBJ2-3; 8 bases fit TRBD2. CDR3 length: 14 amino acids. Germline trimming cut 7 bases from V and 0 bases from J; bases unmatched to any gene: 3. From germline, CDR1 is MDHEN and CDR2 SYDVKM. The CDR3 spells CASTASGSTDTQYF. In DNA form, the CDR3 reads TGTGCCAGCACGGCTAGCGGGAGCACAGATACGCAGTATTTT. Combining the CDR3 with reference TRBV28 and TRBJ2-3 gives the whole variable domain DVKVTQSSRYLVKRTGEKVFLECVQDMDHENMFWYRQDPGLGLRLIYFSYDVKMKEKGDIPEGYSVSREKKERFSLILESASTNQTSMYLCASTASGSTDTQYFGPGTRLTVL.

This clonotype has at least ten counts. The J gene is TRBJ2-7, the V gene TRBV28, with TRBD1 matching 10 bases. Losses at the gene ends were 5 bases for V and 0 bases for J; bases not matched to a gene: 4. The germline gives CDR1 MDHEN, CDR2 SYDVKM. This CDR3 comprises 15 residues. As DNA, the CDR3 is TGTGCCAGCAGTAGGGACAGGGGAGTCTCCTACGAGCAGTACTTC. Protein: CASSRDRGVSYEQYF.

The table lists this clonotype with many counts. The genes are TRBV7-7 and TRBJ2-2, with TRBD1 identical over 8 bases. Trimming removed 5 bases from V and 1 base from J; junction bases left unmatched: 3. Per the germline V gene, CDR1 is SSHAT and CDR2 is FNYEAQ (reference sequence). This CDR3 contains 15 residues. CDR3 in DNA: TGTGCCAGCAGCAGGGACAGGCTGAACACCGGGGAGCTGTTTTTT. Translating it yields CASSRDRLNTGELFF.

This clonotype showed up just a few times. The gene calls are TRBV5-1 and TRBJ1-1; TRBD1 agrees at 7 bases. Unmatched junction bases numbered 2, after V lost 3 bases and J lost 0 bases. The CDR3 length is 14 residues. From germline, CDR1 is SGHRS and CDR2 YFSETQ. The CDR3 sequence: CASSWDRLNTEAFF. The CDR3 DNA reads TGCGCCAGCAGCTGGGACAGACTGAACACTGAAGCTTTCTTT.

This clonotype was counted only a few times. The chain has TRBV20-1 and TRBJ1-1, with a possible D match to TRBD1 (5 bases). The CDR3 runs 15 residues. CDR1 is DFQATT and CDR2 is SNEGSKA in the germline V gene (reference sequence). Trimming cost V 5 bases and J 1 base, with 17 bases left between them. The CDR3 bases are TGCAGTGCTTCAATCGGGGGACCGAAGAACACTGAAGCTTTCTTT. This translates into CSASIGGPKNTEAFF.

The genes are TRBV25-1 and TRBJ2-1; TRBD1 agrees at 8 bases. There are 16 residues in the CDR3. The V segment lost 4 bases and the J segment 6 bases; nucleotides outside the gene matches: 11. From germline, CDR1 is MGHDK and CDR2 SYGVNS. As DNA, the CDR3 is TGTGCCAGCAGTGGGGGACAGGAGCACCTTGGCAATGAGCAGTTCTTC. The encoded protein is CASSGGQEHLGNEQFF.

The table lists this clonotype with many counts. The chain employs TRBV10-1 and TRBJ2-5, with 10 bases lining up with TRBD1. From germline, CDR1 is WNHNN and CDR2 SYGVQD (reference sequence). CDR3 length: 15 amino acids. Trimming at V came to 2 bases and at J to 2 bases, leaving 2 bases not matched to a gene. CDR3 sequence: CASSEGTGEQETQYF. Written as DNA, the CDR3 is TGCGCCAGCAGTGAGGGGACAGGGGAACAAGAGACCCAGTACTTC.

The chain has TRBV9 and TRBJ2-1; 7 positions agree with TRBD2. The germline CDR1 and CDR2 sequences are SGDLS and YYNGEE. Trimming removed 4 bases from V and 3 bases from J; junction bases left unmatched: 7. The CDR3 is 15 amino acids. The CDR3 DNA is TGTGCCAGCAGCCCGAGGAGCGGGAACTACAATGAGCAGTTCTTC. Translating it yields CASSPRSGNYNEQFF.

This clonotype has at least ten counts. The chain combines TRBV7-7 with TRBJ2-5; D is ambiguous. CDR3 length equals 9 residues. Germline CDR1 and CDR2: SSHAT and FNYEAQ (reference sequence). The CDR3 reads CALGETQYF. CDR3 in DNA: TGTGCTTTAGGAGAGACCCAGTACTTC.

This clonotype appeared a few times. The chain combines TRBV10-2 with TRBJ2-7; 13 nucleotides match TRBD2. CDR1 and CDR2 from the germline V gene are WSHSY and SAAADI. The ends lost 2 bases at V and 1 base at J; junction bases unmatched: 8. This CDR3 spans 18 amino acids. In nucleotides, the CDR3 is TGCGCCAGCAGTGAGCTGTGGACTAGCGGGAGCGAATCCTACGAGCAGTACTTC. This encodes CASSELWTSGSESYEQYF.

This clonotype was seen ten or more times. The CDR3 sequence is CASSPSLAGGNEQFF. The CDR3 DNA reads as TGTGCCAGCAGCCCTTCGCTAGCGGGAGGGAATGAGCAGTTCTTC. The chain joins TRBV28 to TRBJ2-1, with 12 bases that match TRBD2. The CDR3 extends over 15 amino acids. CDR1 is MDHEN, CDR2 SYDVKM, per germline. Trimming took 6 bases from V and 7 from J; bases not matched to a gene: 7.

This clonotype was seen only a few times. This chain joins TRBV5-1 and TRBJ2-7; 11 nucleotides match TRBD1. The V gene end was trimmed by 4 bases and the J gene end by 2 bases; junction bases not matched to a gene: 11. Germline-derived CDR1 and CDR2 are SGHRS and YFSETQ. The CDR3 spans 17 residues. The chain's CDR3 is CASSEMMTGQGAYEQYF. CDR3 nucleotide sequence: TGCGCCAGCAGCGAAATGATGACGGGACAGGGGGCCTACGAGCAGTACTTC.

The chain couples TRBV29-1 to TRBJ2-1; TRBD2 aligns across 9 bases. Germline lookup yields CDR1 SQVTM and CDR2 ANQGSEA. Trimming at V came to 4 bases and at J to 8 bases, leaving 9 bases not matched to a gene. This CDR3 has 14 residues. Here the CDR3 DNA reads TGCAGCGTTGTGAACAGCGGGAGGATCTATGAGCAGTTCTTC. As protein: CSVVNSGRIYEQFF.

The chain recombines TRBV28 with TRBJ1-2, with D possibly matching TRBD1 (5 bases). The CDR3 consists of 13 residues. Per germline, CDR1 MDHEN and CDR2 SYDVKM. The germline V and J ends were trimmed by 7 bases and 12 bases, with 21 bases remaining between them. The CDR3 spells CASIERGRDRHTF. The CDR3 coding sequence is TGTGCCAGCATCGAGAGGGGACGGGATAGGCACACCTTC.

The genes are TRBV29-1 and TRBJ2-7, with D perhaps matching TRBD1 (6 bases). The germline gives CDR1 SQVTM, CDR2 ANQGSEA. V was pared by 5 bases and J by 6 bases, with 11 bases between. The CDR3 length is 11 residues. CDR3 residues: CSVSGVGEQYF. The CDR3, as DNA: TGCAGCGTTTCAGGGGTTGGCGAGCAGTACTTC.

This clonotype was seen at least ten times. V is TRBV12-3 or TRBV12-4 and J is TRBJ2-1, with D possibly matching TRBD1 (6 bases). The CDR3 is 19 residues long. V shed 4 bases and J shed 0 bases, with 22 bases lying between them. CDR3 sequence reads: CASSSPYRLGAVSYNEQFF. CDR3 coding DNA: TGTGCCAGCAGTTCACCATACCGCTTGGGGGCGGTCTCCTACAATGAGCAGTTCTTC.

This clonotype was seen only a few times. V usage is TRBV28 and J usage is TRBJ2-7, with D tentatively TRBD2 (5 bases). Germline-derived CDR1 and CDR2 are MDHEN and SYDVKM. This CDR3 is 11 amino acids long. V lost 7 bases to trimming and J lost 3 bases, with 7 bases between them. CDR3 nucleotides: TGTGCCAGCAAGAGCGGCTACGAGCAGTACTTC. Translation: CASKSGYEQYF.

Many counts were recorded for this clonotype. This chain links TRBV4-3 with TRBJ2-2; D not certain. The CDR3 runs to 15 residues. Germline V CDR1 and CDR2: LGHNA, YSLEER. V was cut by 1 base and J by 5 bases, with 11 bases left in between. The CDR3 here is CASSQGGLRTGELFF. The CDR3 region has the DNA TGCGCCAGCAGCCAAGGCGGTCTGCGGACCGGGGAGCTGTTTTTT.

Here the CDR3 reads CASSPAEGLAKNIQYF. The CDR3 region has the DNA TGTGCCAGCTCACCGGCGGAGGGACTGGCCAAAAACATTCAGTACTTC. This chain connects TRBV18 to TRBJ2-4; D is possibly TRBD2 (6 bases). Trimming stripped 3 bases from V and 1 base from J, with 13 bases between. Germline CDR1 reads KGHSH; CDR2 reads LQKENI. This CDR3 has 16 residues.

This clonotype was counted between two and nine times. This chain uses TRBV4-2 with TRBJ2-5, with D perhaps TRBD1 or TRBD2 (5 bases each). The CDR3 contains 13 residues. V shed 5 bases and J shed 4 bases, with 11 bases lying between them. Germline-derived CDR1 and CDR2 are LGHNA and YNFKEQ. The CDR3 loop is CASSLPGRETQYF. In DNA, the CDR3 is TGTGCCAGCAGCTTACCGGGACGAGAGACCCAGTACTTC.

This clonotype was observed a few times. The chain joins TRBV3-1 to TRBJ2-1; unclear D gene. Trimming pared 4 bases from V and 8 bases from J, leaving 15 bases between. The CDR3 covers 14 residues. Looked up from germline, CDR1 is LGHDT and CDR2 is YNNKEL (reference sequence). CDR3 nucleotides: TGTGCCAGCAGCCTGGAACTCGCTTCCTATGAGCAGTTCTTC. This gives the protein CASSLELASYEQFF.

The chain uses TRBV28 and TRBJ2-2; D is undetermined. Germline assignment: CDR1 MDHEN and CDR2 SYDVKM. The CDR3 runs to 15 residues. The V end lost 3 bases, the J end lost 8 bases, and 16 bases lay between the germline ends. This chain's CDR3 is CASSFSANLGGELFF. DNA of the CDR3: TGTGCCAGCAGTTTTTCAGCGAACCTGGGTGGGGAGCTGTTTTTT.